The 10 T cell receptor beta chains presented below share a single source sample, sequenced in a study of T cells in localized non-small cell lung cancer. Here immunoSEQ multiplex PCR was the method, and the copy in TCRdb shows in-frame clones only, minus some. The sample yields under 55,000 clones, roughly nine tenths seen once. Sequenced material: PBMCs, taken before any cancer treatment. Every receptor here comes from a woman aged 35 to 70 with stage II lung adenocarcinoma.

The chain carries TRBV7-4 and TRBJ2-7; 9 bases are a match to TRBD2. The V segment lost 5 bases and the J segment 5 bases; nucleotides outside the gene matches: 16. Germline CDR1 and CDR2: SGHVT and SQSDAQ. The CDR3 has 17 residues. The CDR3 DNA reads TGTGCCAGCAGCCCCCCCCGCGGGAGGGCCGTCTCGCACGAGCAGTACTTC. This translates into CASSPPRGRAVSHEQYF.

The J gene is TRBJ1-1, the V gene TRBV6-1; TRBD1 might be the D (5 bases). Germline loops: CDR1 MNHNS, CDR2 SASEGT. Deletions cut 6 bases from V and 1 base from J, with 12 bases between. The CDR3 spans 14 residues. The chain's CDR3 is CASRKPGQNTEAFF. The CDR3 DNA follows: TGTGCCAGCAGGAAGCCCGGACAGAACACTGAAGCTTTCTTT.

In its sample, this clone was seen once. The chain recombines TRBV5-1 with TRBJ1-3; a weak D match, TRBD1 (5 bases). Germline loops: CDR1 SGHRS, CDR2 YFSETQ. V was trimmed by 4 bases and J by 0 bases, leaving 11 bases between them. The CDR3 extends over 15 amino acids. The CDR3 DNA reads TGCGCCAGCAGCCCAGGACACACCTCTGGAAACACCATATATTTT. Its translation: CASSPGHTSGNTIYF. Supplemented by reference TRBV5-1 and TRBJ1-3, the full variable domain reads KAGVTQTPRYLIKTRGQQVTLSCSPISGHRSVSWYQQTPGQGLQFLFEYFSETQRNKGNFPGRFSGRQFSNSRSEMNVSTLELGDSALYLCASSPGHTSGNTIYFGEGSWLTVV.

The chain carries TRBV9 and TRBJ2-1; the D is unclear. The V and J ends lost 0 bases and 8 bases respectively, with 3 bases between them. Germline lookup yields CDR1 SGDLS and CDR2 YYNGEE. The CDR3 covers 11 residues. DNA for the CDR3: TGTGCCAGCAGCGTAGGGCATGAGCAGTTCTTC. Amino acid sequence: CASSVGHEQFF.

The chain employs TRBV5-1 and TRBJ2-3; TRBD1 matches at 9 bases. V was pared by 6 bases and J by 3 bases, with 8 bases of the junction left unmatched. The germline gives CDR1 SGHRS, CDR2 YFSETQ. This CDR3 spans 15 amino acids. The CDR3 region has the DNA TGCGCCAGCAACGGACAGGGGTGGTATACAGATACGCAGTATTTT. Protein: CASNGQGWYTDTQYF.

This clone is a singleton in its sample. V usage is TRBV2 and J usage is TRBJ2-7; a possible D gene is TRBD1 (5 bases). V gave up 0 bases and J gave up 5 bases, with 14 bases separating them. The CDR3 has 15 residues. CDR1 SNHLY and CDR2 FYNNEI come from the germline V gene. This CDR3 is CASSEAGAGRHEQYF. The CDR3 region has the DNA TGTGCCAGCAGTGAAGCAGGGGCAGGGCGTCACGAGCAGTACTTC.

CDR3 region: CASSVVGDTDTQYF. CDR3 sequence (DNA): TGTGCCAGCAGCGTAGTGGGAGACACAGATACGCAGTATTTT. The chain uses TRBV9 and TRBJ2-3; TRBD2 is a possible D gene (5 bases). Trimming took off 0 bases at V and 2 bases at J, with 7 bases between the two ends. This CDR3 has 14 residues. Germline CDR1 and CDR2: SGDLS and YYNGEE. Together with reference TRBV9 and TRBJ2-3, the CDR3 gives the full variable domain: DSGVTQTPKHLITATGQRVTLRCSPRSGDLSVYWYQQSLDQGLQFLIQYYNGEERAKGNILERFSAQQFPDLHSELNLSSLELGDSALYFCASSVVGDTDTQYFGPGTRLTVL.

V and J are TRBV7-9 and TRBJ1-3; TRBD1 matches at 7 bases. The CDR3 contains 15 residues. CDR1 is SEHNR and CDR2 is FQNEAQ in the germline V gene (reference sequence). The V segment lost 7 bases and the J segment 0 bases; nucleotides outside the gene matches: 6. Here the CDR3 DNA reads TGTGCCAGCACACAACAGGGGACCTCTGGAAACACCATATATTTT. Translated: CASTQQGTSGNTIYF.

Only a few counts were recorded for this clone. This chain connects TRBV19 to TRBJ2-7, with 11 bases lining up with TRBD2. Looked up from germline, CDR1 is LNHDA and CDR2 is SQIVND (reference sequence). Trimming at V came to 5 bases and at J to 4 bases, leaving 7 bases not matched to a gene. The CDR3 runs 15 residues. The DNA of the CDR3 is TGTGCCAGTAGTTCGTCGACTAGCGGGAAATACGAGCAGTACTTC. Translation gives CASSSSTSGKYEQYF.

The chain employs TRBV5-1 and TRBJ1-1; D is unresolved. V was pared by 0 bases and J by 2 bases, with 23 bases between. The CDR3 loop spans 19 amino acids. CDR1 and CDR2 from the germline V gene are SGHRS and YFSETQ. CDR3 nucleotides: TGCGCCAGCAGCTTGGCCGATGGCCTTTACTCGGACGTCAACACTGAAGCTTTCTTT. Translation: CASSLADGLYSDVNTEAFF. Variable domain in full (rest from reference TRBV5-1 and TRBJ1-1): KAGVTQTPRYLIKTRGQQVTLSCSPISGHRSVSWYQQTPGQGLQFLFEYFSETQRNKGNFPGRFSGRQFSNSRSEMNVSTLELGDSALYLCASSLADGLYSDVNTEAFFGQGTRLTVV.